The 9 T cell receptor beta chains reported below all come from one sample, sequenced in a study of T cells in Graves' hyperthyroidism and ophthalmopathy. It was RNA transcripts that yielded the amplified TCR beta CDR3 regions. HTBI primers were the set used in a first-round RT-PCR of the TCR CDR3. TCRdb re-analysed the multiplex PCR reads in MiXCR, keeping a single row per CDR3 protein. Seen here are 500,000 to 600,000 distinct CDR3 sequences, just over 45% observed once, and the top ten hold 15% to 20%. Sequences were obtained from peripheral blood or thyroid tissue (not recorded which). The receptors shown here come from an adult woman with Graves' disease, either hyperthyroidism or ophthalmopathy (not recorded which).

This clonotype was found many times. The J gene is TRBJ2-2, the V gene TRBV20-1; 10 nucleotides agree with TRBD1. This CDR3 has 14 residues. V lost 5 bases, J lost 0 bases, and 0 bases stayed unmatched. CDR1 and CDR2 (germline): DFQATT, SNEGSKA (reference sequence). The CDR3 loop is CSAGQGANTGELFF. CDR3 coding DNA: TGCAGTGCTGGACAGGGGGCGAACACCGGGGAGCTGTTTTTT.

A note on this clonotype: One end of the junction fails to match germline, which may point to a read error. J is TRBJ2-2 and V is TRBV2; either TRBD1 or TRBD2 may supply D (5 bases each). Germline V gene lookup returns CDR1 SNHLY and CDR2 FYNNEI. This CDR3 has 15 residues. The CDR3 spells CASSPGIQSTGELFF. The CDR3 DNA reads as TGTGCCAGCAGCCCAGGGATCCAGTCCACCGGGGAGTTGTTTTTT.

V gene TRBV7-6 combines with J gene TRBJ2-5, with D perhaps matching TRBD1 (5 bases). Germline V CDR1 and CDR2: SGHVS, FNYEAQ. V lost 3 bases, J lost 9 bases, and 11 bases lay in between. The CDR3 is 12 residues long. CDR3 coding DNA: TGTGCCAGCAGCTTCCAGGACAAGTCCCAGTACTTC. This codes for CASSFQDKSQYF.

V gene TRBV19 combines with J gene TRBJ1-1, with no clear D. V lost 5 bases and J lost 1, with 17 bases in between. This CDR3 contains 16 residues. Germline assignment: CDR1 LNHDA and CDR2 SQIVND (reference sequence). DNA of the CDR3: TGTGCCAGTAGTGTCTCGGGTGTCCGTCCGAACACTGAAGCTTTCTTT. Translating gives CASSVSGVRPNTEAFF.

CDR3 DNA sequence: TGTGCCAGCAGCAGAACGACAGGGACGGTCGGCTACACCTTC. Its translation is CASSRTTGTVGYTF. The chain recombines TRBV11-2 with TRBJ1-2; 7 bases fit TRBD1. The CDR3 is made up of 14 amino acids. Unmatched junction bases numbered 11, after V lost 5 bases and J lost 8 bases. The germline CDR1 and CDR2 sequences are SGHAT and FQNNGV.

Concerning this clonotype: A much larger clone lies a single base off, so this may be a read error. The CDR3 nucleotides are TGTGCCAGCACCTTAGACAGCGTGGCGAATCAGCCCCAGCATTTT. Protein product: CASTLDSVANQPQHF. The chain joins TRBV6-6 to TRBJ1-5; D perhaps matches TRBD1 (5 bases). Germline-derived CDR1 and CDR2 are MNHNY and SVGAGI (reference sequence). The CDR3 runs 15 residues. Between the trimmed V and J ends, which lost 7 bases and 4 bases, there was a span of 17 bases.

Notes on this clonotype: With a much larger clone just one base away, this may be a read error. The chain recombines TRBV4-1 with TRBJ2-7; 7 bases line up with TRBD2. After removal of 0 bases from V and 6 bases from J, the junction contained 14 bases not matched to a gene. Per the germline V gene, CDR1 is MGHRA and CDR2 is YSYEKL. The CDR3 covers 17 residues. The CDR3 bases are TGCGCCAGCAGCCAAGATCACGGGGGGTATCCGCTTACCGAGCAGTACTTC. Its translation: CASSQDHGGYPLTEQYF.

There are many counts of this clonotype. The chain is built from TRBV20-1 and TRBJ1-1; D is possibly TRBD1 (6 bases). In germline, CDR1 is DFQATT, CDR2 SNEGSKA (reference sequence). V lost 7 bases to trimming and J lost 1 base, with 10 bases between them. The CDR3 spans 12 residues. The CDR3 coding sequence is TGCAGTGGCAGGGGTAGGAACACTGAAGCTTTCTTT. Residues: CSGRGRNTEAFF.

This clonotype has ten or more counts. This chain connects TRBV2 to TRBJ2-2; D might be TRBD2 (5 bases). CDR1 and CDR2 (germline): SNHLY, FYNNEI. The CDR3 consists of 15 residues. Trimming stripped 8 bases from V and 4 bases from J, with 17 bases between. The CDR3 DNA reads TGTGCCAGCGGGAGACGTGGGCCGGGCACCGGGGAGCTGTTTTTT. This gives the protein CASGRRGPGTGELFF.